These 8 T cell receptor beta chains share one sample of origin, sequenced in a study of control samples from healthy donors and cancer patients (dated by TCRdb to about 2020). The library was made by the immunoSEQ multiplex PCR assay. Drawn from immuneACCESS, this table holds only the in-frame rearrangements with V and J called that TCRdb kept. Clones are partly lost; checked studies trace under half to an unresolved V gene and leave the rest unexplained. The sample yields over 100,000 clones; 75% to 90% were counted once. Jointly, the top ten make up 17% of the sample. Sequenced input: blood. These receptor sequences come from a woman in her 50s in good health.

The gene calls are TRBV29-1 and TRBJ2-2; possibly TRBD2 for D (5 bases). CDR1 SQVTM and CDR2 ANQGSEA come from the germline V gene. CDR3 length: 13 residues. The V gene lost 5 bases and the J gene lost 6 bases, with 13 bases spanning the gap. The CDR3 nucleotides read TGCAGCGTTCAGGACCCCGGGGCCGGGGAGCTGTTTTTT. Protein sequence: CSVQDPGAGELFF.

This clone was found once. The rearrangement joins TRBV5-4 to TRBJ2-1; TRBD1 is a possible D gene (6 bases). CDR3 length equals 14 residues. V lost 0 bases and J lost 7, with 11 bases in between. Germline V gives CDR1 SGHNT, CDR2 YYREEE (reference sequence). The CDR3 DNA is TGTGCCAGCAGCTTGGCAACAGGGCGGAATGAGCAGTTCTTC. Its translation: CASSLATGRNEQFF. The whole variable domain, filled in from reference TRBV5-4 and TRBJ2-1, reads ETGVTQSPTHLIKTRGQQVTLRCSSQSGHNTVSWYQQALGQGPQFIFQYYREEENGRGNFPPRFSGLQFPNYSSELNVNALELDDSALYLCASSLATGRNEQFFGPGTRLTVL.

This rearrangement joins TRBV7-2 to TRBJ1-2, with TRBD1 as a possible D gene (5 bases). V lost 4 bases and J lost 4, with 10 bases in between. Germline V gives CDR1 SGHTA, CDR2 FQGNSA. CDR3 length: 13 amino acids. This chain's CDR3 is CASSSAGTYGYTF. CDR3 bases: TGTGCCAGCAGCTCGGCAGGGACCTATGGCTACACCTTC.

This chain's CDR3 is CASSSYLTAYNSPLHF. Written as DNA, the CDR3 is TGTGCCAGCAGTTCATACCTGACAGCCTATAATTCACCCCTCCACTTT. The chain carries TRBV27 and TRBJ1-6, with D possibly being TRBD1 (5 bases). CDR1 and CDR2 from the germline V gene are MNHEY and SMNVEV (reference sequence). CDR3 length: 16 residues. Trimming took off 4 bases at V and 2 bases at J, with 12 bases between the two ends.

With regard to this clone: At one end the junction does not follow the germline gene, possibly because of a read error. The rearrangement links TRBV5-1 to TRBJ2-7, with 9 bases aligning to TRBD2. The CDR3 contains 14 residues. Germline V lookup: CDR1 SGHRS, CDR2 YFSETQ. The CDR3 DNA follows: TGCGCCAGCACCTTGGCGGGGGGGCTCTACGAGCAGTACTTC. Its translation is CASTLAGGLYEQYF. Based on the CDR3 plus reference TRBV5-1 and TRBJ2-7, the full variable domain is KAGVTQTPRYLIKTRGQQVTLSCSPISGHRSVSWYQQTPGQGLQFLFEYFSETQRNKGNFPGRFSGRQFSNSRSEMNVSTLELGDSALYLCASTLAGGLYEQYFGPGTRLTVT.

V and J are TRBV5-1 and TRBJ2-3; tentative D call: TRBD1 (5 bases). This CDR3 contains 14 residues. V lost 4 bases and J 1 base, leaving 10 bases between the germline ends. The germline V gene has CDR1 SGHRS and CDR2 YFSETQ. As DNA, the CDR3 is TGCGCCAGCAGCGTACCACAGGGCACAGATACGCAGTATTTT. Translating gives CASSVPQGTDTQYF.

The chain combines TRBV7-3 with TRBJ1-5, with a tentative D call TRBD1 (5 bases). CDR1 is SGHTA and CDR2 is FQGTGA in the germline V gene. This CDR3 contains 13 residues. The germline V and J ends were trimmed by 5 bases and 4 bases, with 9 bases remaining between them. The CDR3 loop is CASSQGSNQPQHF. DNA for the CDR3: TGTGCCAGCAGCCAGGGATCAAATCAGCCCCAGCATTTT.

The chain is built from TRBV6-1 and TRBJ1-3, with 8 nucleotides matching TRBD1. Per germline, CDR1 MNHNS and CDR2 SASEGT. Trimming removed 4 bases from V and 1 base from J; junction bases left unmatched: 12. The CDR3 loop spans 18 amino acids. In nucleotides, the CDR3 is TGTGCCAGCAGTGCCGAAAACCTCCAGGGGGCGTCTGGAAACACCATATATTTT. This codes for CASSAENLQGASGNTIYF.